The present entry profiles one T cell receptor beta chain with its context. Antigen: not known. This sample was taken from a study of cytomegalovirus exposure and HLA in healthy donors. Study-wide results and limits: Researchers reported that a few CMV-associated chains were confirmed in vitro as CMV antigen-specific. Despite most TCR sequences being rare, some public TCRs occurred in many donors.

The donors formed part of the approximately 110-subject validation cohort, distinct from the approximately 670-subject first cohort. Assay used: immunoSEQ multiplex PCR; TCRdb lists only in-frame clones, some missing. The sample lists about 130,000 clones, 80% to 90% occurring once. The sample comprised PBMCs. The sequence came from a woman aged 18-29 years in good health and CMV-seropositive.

CDR3 in DNA: TGTGCCAGCAGCGACCCATCGAGCTCCTACGAGCAGTACTTC. Its protein is CASSDPSSSYEQYF. The rearrangement joins TRBV9 to TRBJ2-7, with D hard to call. V lost 3 bases and J 0 bases, leaving 10 bases between the germline ends. The CDR3 extends over 14 amino acids. Germline lookup yields CDR1 SGDLS and CDR2 YYNGEE. The full variable domain, completed using reference TRBV9 and TRBJ2-7, is DSGVTQTPKHLITATGQRVTLRCSPRSGDLSVYWYQQSLDQGLQFLIQYYNGEERAKGNILERFSAQQFPDLHSELNLSSLELGDSALYFCASSDPSSSYEQYFGPGTRLTVT.